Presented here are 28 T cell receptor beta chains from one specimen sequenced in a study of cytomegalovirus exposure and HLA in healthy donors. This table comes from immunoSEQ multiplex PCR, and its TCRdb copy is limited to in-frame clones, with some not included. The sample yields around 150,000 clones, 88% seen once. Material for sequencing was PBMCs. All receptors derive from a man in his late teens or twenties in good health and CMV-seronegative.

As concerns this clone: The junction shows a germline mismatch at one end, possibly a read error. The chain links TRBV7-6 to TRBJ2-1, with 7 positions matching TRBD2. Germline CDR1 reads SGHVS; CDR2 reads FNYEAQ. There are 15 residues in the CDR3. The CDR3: CASSVAGKVNNEQFF. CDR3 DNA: TGTGCCAGCAGCGTAGCGGGCAAGGTTAACAATGAGCAGTTCTTC. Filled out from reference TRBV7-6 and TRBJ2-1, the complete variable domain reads GAGVSQSPRYKVTKRGQDVALRCDPISGHVSLYWYRQALGQGPEFLTYFNYEAQQDKSGLPNDRFSAERPEGSISTLTIQRTEQRDSAMYRCASSVAGKVNNEQFFGPGTRLTVL.

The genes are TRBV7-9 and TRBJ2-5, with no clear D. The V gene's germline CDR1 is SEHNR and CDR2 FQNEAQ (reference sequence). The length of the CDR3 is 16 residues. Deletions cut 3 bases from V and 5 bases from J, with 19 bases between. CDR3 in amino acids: CASSFAVLAGGETQYF. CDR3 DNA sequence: TGTGCCAGCAGCTTCGCGGTCTTGGCCGGTGGGGAGACCCAGTACTTC.

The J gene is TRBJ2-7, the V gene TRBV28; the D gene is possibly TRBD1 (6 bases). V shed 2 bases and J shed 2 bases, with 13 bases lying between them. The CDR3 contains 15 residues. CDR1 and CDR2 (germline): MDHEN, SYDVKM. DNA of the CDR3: TGTGCCAGCAGTTTAGGGGGCACCACCCCCTACGAGCAGTACTTC. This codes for CASSLGGTTPYEQYF.

The CDR3 spells CASSSSGTTYEQYV. The CDR3 region has the DNA TGTGCCAGCAGTTCATCCGGGACAACCTACGAGCAGTACGTC. This chain joins TRBV28 and TRBJ2-7, with D possibly matching TRBD1 (6 bases). The germline V gene encodes CDR1 MDHEN and CDR2 SYDVKM. The CDR3 contains 14 residues. V was pared by 4 bases and J by 2 bases, with 12 bases between.

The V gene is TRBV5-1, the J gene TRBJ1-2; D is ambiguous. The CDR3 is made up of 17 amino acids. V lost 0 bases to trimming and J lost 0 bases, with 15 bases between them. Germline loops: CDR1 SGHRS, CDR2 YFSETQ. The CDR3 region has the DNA TGCGCCAGCAGCTTGGGAGACATAACCCGAGCTAACTATGGCTACACCTTC. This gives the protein CASSLGDITRANYGYTF.

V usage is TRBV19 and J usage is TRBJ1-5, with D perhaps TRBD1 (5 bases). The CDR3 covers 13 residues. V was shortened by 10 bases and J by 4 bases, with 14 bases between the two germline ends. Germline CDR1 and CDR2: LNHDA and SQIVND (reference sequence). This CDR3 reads CATKDIPNQPQHF. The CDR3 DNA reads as TGTGCCACGAAGGACATCCCGAATCAGCCCCAGCATTTT.

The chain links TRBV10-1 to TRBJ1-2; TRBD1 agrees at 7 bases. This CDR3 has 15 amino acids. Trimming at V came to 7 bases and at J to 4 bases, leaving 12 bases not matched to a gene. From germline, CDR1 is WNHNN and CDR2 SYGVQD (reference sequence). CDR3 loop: CASNHRSGQPYGYTF. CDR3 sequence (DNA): TGCGCCAGCAATCACCGCTCGGGACAGCCCTATGGCTACACCTTC.

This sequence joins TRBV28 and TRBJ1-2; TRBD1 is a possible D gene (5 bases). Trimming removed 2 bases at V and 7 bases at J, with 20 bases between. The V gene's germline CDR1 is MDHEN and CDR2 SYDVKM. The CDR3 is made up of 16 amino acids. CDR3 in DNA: TGTGCCAGCAGTTTAGGGCCCGGGCCAGGGATCGGTGGCTACACCTTC. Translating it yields CASSLGPGPGIGGYTF.

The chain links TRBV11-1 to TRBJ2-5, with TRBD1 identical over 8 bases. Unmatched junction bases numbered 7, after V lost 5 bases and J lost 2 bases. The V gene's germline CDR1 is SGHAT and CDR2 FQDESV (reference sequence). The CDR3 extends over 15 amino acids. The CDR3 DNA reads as TGTGCCAGCAGCCCCCGCCGACAGGGGCAAGAGACCCAGTACTTC. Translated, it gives CASSPRRQGQETQYF.

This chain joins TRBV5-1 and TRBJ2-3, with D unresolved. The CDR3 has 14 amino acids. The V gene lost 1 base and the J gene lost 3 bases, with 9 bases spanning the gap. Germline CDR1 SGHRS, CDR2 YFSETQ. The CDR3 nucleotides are TGCGCCAGCAGCTTGCTTCTCCAGACAGATACGCAGTATTTT. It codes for CASSLLLQTDTQYF.

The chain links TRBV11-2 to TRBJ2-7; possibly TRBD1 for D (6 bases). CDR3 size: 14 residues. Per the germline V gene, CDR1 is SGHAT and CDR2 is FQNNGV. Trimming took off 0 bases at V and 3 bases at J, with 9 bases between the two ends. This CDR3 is CASSLDTGLYEQYV. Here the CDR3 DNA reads TGTGCCAGCAGCTTAGATACAGGGCTCTACGAGCAGTACGTC.

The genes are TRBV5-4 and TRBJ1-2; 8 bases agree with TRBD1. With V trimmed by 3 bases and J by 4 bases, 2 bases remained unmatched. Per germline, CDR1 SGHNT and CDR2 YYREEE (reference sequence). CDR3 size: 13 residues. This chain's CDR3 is CASSSGQGYGYTF. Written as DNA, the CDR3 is TGTGCCAGCAGCTCCGGACAGGGCTATGGCTACACCTTC.

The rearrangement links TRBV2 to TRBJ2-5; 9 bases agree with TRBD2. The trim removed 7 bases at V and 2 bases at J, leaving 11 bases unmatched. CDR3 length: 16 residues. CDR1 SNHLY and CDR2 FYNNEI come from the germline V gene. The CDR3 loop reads CASMVWAGGTQETQYF. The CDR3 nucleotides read TGTGCCAGCATGGTCTGGGCGGGGGGGACGCAAGAGACCCAGTACTTC.

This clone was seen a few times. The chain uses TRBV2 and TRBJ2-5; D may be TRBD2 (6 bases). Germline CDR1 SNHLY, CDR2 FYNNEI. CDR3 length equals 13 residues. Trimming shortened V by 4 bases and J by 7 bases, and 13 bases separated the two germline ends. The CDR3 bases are TGTGCCAGCAGTGCGGAGGGAGCTGGGACCCAGTACTTC. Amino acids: CASSAEGAGTQYF. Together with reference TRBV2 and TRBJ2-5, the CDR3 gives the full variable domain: EPEVTQTPSHQVTQMGQEVILRCVPISNHLYFYWYRQILGQKVEFLVSFYNNEISEKSEIFDDQFSVERPDGSNFTLKIRSTKLEDSAMYFCASSAEGAGTQYFGPGTRLLVL.

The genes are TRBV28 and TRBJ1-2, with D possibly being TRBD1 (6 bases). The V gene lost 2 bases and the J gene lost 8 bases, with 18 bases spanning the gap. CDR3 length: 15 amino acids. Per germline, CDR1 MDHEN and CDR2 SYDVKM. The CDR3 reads CASSLVRGAWSGYTF. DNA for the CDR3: TGTGCCAGCAGTTTAGTTCGGGGGGCATGGTCAGGCTACACCTTC.

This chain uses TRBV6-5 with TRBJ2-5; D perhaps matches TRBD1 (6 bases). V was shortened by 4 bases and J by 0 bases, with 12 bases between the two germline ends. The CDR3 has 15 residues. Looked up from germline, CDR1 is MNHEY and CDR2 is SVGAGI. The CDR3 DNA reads TGTGCCAGCAGTTCGTGGGGGCCGTACCAAGAGACCCAGTACTTC. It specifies CASSSWGPYQETQYF.

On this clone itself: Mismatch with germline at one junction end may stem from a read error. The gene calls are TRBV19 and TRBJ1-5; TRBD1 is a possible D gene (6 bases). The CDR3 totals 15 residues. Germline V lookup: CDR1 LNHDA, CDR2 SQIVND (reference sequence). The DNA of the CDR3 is TGTGCCAGTAGTACCCAGGGGACACCAAATCTGCCCCAGCATTTT. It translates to CASSTQGTPNLPQHF.

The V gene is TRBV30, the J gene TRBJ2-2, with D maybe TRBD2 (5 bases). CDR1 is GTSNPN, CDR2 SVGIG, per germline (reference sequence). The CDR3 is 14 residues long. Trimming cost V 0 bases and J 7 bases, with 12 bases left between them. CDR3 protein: CAWSVGPRGGELFF. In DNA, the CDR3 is TGTGCCTGGAGTGTTGGCCCTCGGGGCGGGGAGCTGTTTTTT.

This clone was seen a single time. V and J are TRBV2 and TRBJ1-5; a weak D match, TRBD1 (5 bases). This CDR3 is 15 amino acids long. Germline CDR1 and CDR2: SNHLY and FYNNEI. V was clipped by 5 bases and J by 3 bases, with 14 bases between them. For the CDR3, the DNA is TGTGCCAGCAGTATACGGGGAGGGGACAATCAGCCCCAGCATTTT. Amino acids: CASSIRGGDNQPQHF. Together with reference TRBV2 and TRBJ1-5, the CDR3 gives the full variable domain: EPEVTQTPSHQVTQMGQEVILRCVPISNHLYFYWYRQILGQKVEFLVSFYNNEISEKSEIFDDQFSVERPDGSNFTLKIRSTKLEDSAMYFCASSIRGGDNQPQHFGDGTRLSIL.

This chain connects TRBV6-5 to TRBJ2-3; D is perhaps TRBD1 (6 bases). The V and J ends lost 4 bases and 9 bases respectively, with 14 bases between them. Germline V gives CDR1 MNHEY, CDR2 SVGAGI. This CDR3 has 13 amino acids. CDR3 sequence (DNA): TGTGCCAGCAGTTCCAAACAGGGCGCCACGCAGTATTTT. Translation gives CASSSKQGATQYF.

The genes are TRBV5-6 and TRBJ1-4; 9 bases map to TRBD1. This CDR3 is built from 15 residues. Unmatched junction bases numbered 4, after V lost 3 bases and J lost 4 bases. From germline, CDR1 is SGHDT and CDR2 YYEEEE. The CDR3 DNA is TGTGCCAGCAGCTGGGGACAGGGAATTAATGAAAAACTGTTTTTT. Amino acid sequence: CASSWGQGINEKLFF.

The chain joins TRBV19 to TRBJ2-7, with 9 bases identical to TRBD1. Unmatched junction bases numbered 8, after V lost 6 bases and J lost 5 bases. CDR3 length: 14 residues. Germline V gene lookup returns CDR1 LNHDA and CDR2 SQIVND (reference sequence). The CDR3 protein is CASSFGTGFDEQYF. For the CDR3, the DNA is TGTGCCAGTAGCTTCGGGACAGGGTTCGACGAGCAGTACTTC.

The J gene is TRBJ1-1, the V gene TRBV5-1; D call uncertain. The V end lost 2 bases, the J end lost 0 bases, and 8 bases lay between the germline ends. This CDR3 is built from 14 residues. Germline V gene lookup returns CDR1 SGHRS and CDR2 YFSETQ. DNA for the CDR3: TGCGCCAGCAGCTTTAACTTTATGAACACTGAAGCTTTCTTT. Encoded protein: CASSFNFMNTEAFF. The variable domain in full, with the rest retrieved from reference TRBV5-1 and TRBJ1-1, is KAGVTQTPRYLIKTRGQQVTLSCSPISGHRSVSWYQQTPGQGLQFLFEYFSETQRNKGNFPGRFSGRQFSNSRSEMNVSTLELGDSALYLCASSFNFMNTEAFFGQGTRLTVV.

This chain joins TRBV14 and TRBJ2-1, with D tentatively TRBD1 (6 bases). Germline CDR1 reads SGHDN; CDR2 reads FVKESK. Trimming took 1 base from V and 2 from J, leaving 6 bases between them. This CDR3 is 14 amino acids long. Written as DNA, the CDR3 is TGTGCCAGCAGCCAAGGACAGGCCTACAATGAGCAGTTCTTC. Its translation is CASSQGQAYNEQFF.

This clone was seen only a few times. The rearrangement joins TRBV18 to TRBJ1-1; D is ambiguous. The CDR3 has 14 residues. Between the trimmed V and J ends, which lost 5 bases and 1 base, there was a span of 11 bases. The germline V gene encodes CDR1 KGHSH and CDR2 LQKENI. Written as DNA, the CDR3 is TGTGCCAGCTCATCGGGTACCCCGAACACTGAAGCTTTCTTT. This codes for CASSSGTPNTEAFF.

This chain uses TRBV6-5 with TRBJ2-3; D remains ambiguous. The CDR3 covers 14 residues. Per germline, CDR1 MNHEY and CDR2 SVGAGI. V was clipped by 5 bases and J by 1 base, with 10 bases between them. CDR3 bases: TGTGCCAGCAGTATATCGCAGGGCACAGATACGCAGTATTTT. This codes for CASSISQGTDTQYF.

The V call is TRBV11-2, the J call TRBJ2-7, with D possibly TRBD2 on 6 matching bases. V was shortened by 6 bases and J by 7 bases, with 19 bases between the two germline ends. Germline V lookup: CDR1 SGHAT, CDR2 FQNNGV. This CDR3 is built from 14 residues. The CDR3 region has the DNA TGTGCCAGCAGTCGGGTAGCGGCCCTGCTGGAGCAGTACTTC. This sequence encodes CASSRVAALLEQYF.

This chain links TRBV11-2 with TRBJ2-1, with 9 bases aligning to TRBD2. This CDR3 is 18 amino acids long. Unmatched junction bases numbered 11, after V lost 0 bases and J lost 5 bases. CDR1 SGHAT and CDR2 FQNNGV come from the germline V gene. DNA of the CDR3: TGTGCCAGCAGCTTAGAATATATGCTTGCTAGCGGGAACAATGAGCAGTTCTTC. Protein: CASSLEYMLASGNNEQFF.